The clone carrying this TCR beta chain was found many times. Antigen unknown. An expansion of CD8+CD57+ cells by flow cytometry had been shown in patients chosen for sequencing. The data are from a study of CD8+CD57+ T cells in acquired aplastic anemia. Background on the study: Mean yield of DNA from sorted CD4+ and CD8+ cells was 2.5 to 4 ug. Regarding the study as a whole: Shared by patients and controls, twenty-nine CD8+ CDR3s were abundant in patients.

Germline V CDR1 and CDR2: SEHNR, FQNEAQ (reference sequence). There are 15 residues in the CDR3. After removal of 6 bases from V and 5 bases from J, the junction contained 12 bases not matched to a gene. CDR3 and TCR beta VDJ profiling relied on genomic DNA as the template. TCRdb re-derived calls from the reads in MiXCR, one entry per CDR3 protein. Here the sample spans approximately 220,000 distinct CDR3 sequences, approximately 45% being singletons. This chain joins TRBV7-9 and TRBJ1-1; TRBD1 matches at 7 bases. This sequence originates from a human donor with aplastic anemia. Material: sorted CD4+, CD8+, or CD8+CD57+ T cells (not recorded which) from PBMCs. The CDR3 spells CASSFPGTAETEAFF. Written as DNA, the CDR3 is TGTGCCAGCAGTTTCCCCGGGACAGCGGAGACTGAAGCTTTCTTT.